This TCR beta chain was found in a study of regulatory T cells in long-lasting Graves disease. Time point described: persistent/refractory GD, antithyroid drugs over 5 years with positive TRAb. Making the TCR library involved RNA that had been extracted from PBMCs. The length of the CDR3 is 15 residues. J gave up 5 bases and V 7 bases, and 12 bases lay outside the gene matches. Germline V lookup: CDR1 SGHNT, CDR2 YENEEA. According to the study, TCR beta libraries were built with iRepertoire HTBI primers and CDR3-region Arm-PCR. TCRdb re-derived calls from the multiplex PCR reads in MiXCR, one entry per CDR3 protein. The sample consists of some 470,000 distinct CDR3 sequences, 20% to 25% of them appearing once. Notes on the study in general: Patients with persistent Graves' had lower TCR diversity than newly diagnosed patients. Authors noted too few samples as a limitation.

This clonotype was detected many times. Its antigen is unidentified. The receptor was isolated from a female donor with Graves disease. The sequenced sample was peripheral blood mononuclear cells (PBMCs), obtained when the disease was refractory, from a patient treated with antithyroid drugs. The chain recombines TRBV11-3 with TRBJ2-5, with 8 bases lining up with TRBD1. The CDR3 loop reads CASTRLDRGVETQYF. DNA for the CDR3: TGTGCCAGCACCCGTCTTGACAGGGGAGTCGAGACCCAGTACTTC.